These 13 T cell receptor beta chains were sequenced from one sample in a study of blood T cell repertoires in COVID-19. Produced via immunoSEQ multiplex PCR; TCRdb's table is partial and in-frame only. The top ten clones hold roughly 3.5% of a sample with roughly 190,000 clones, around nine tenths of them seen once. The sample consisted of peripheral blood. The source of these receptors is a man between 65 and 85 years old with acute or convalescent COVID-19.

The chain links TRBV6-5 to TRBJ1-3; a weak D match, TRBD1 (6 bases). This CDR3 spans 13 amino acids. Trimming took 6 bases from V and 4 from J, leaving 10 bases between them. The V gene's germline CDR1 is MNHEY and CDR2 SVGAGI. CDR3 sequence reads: CASSLGQGNTIYF. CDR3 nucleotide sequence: TGTGCCAGCAGCCTCGGACAGGGAAACACCATATATTTT.

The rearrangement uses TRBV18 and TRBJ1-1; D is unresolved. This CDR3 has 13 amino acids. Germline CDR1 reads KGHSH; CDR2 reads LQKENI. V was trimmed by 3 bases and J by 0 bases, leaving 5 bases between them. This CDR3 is CASSPGMNTEAFF. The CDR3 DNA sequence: TGTGCCAGCTCACCGGGCATGAACACTGAAGCTTTCTTT.

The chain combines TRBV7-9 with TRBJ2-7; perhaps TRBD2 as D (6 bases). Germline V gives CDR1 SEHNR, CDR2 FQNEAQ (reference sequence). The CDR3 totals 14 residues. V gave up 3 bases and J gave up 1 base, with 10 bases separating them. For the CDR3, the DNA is TGTGCCAGCAGCTTGTTGGGGGGTTCCTACGAGCAGTACTTC. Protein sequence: CASSLLGGSYEQYF.

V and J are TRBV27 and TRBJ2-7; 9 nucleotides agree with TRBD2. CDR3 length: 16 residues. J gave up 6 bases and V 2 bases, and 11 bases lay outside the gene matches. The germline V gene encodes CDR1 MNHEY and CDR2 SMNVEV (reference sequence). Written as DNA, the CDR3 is TGTGCCAGCAGTTTACCCCCCAGGACTAGCGCGGGCGAGCAGTACTTC. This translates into CASSLPPRTSAGEQYF.

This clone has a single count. CDR3 in DNA: TGTGCCAGTGGGACTAGCGGGCCCACCGGGGAGCTGTTTTTT. Protein sequence: CASGTSGPTGELFF. This chain connects TRBV2 to TRBJ2-2, with 12 bases lining up with TRBD2. CDR1 and CDR2 from the germline V gene are SNHLY and FYNNEI. Trimming removed 9 bases from V and 4 bases from J; junction bases left unmatched: 3. CDR3 length: 14 residues.

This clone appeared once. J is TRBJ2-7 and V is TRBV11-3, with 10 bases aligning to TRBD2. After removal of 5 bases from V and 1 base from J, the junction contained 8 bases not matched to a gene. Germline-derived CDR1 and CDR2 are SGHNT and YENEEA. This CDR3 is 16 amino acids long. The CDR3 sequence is CASSTTFSGRSYEQYF. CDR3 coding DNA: TGTGCCAGCAGCACTACTTTTAGCGGGAGGTCCTACGAGCAGTACTTC. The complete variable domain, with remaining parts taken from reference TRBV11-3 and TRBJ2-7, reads EAGVVQSPRYKIIEKKQPVAFWCNPISGHNTLYWYLQNLGQGPELLIRYENEEAVDDSQLPKDRFSAERLKGVDSTLKIQPAELGDSAVYLCASSTTFSGRSYEQYFGPGTRLTVT.

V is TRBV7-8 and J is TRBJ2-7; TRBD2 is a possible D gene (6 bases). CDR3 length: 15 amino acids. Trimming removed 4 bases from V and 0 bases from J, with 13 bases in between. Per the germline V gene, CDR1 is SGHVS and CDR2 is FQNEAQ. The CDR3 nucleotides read TGTGCCAGCAGCTCTCGGCGGGAAATCTCCTACGAGCAGTACTTC. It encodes CASSSRREISYEQYF.

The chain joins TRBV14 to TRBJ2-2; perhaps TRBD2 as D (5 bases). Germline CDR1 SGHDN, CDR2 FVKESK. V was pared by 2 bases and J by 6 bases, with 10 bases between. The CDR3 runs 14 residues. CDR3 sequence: CASSQYLGAGELFF. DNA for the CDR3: TGTGCCAGCAGCCAATACCTCGGGGCCGGGGAGCTGTTTTTT.

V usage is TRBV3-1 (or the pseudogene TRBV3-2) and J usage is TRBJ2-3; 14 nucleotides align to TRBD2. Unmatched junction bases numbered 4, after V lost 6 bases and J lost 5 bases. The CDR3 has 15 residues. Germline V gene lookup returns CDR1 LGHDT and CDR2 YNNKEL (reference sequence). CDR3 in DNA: TGTGCCAGCAGACCCGGGACTAGCGGGAGAGATACGCAGTATTTT. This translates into CASRPGTSGRDTQYF.

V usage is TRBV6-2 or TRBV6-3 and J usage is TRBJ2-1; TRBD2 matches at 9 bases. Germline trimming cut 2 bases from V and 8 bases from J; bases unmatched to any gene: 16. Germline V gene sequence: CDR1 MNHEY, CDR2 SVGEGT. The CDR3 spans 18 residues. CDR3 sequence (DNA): TGTGCCAGCAGTTACGGTCTTGGGCGGGGGGGCCGCACGTATGAGCAGTTCTTC. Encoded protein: CASSYGLGRGGRTYEQFF.

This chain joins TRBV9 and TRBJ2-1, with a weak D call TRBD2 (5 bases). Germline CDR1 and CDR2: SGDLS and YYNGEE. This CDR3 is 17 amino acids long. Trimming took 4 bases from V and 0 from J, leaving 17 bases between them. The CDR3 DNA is TGTGCCAGCAGCCCCCTACACCCGGGGAGCTCCTACAATGAGCAGTTCTTC. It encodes CASSPLHPGSSYNEQFF.

CDR3 nucleotides: TGTGCCAGCAGCGTAGCCGACAGGGCACTGGGAAACACCATATATTTT. The encoded protein is CASSVADRALGNTIYF. The rearrangement joins TRBV9 to TRBJ1-3, with TRBD1 identical over 7 bases. The CDR3 contains 16 residues. Germline lookup yields CDR1 SGDLS and CDR2 YYNGEE. Unmatched junction bases numbered 7, after V lost 0 bases and J lost 4 bases.

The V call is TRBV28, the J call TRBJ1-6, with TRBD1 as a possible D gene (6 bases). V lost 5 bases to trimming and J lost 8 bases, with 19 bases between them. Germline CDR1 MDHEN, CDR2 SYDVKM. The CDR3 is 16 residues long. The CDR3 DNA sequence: TGTGCCAGCAGTGCCGAACAGGGTAGGGGCGATTCACCCCTCCACTTT. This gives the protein CASSAEQGRGDSPLHF.